This T cell receptor beta chain was captured in a study of response to subunit inactivated influenza vaccine. Study findings and constraints: T cells newly recruited by each seasonal influenza vaccination are few, the authors suggested.

One entry per CDR3 protein, called by TCRdb with MiXCR from the RT-PCR reads. The data show under 950,000 distinct CDR3 sequences, around 21% seen once. For this clonotype: Its target is unknown.

This CDR3 is built from 14 residues. From germline, CDR1 is WNHNN and CDR2 SYGVQD (reference sequence). The germline V and J ends were trimmed by 0 bases and 2 bases, with 8 bases remaining between them. This TCR came from a man aged 50 to 59 who received an inactivated influenza vaccine. Sequencing was performed on PBMCs from blood, taken 5 to 6 days after vaccination. The rearrangement joins TRBV10-1 to TRBJ2-7, with D unresolved. The CDR3 region has the DNA TGCGCCAGCAGTGAGTCCCACAGAGCCTACGAGCAGTACTTC. It yields the protein CASSESHRAYEQYF.